This T cell receptor beta chain was obtained from a study of blood T cell repertoires in COVID-19. In the study's own analysis: Amplification of reference gene primers was used by the study to estimate nucleated cell counts. Method: immunoSEQ multiplex PCR; TCRdb's copy keeps in-frame clones and lacks some. That table is the source of V, J and clone size, and D and trimming were worked out from the DNA. The sample lists approximately 150,000 clones; about 92% were seen once. Sequenced material: peripheral blood. The sequence came from a human donor in a cohort sampled during active COVID-19.

The CDR3 protein is CASSAVTGYGYTF. The CDR3 DNA reads as TGTGCCAGCAGCGCGGTCACGGGTTATGGCTACACCTTC. This chain uses TRBV12-3 or TRBV12-4 with TRBJ1-2, with D uncertain. This CDR3 comprises 13 residues. Trimming removed 6 bases at V and 5 bases at J, with 13 bases between.